The 16 T cell receptor beta chains below were found in one sample sequenced in a study of control samples from healthy donors and cancer patients. The repertoire was sequenced with immunoSEQ multiplex PCR; TCRdb's copy has only in-frame clones and lacks some. The sample includes 150,000 to 180,000 clones, over 85% of them seen just once. What was sequenced was blood. All receptors derive from a man aged 40-49 years in good health.

The DNA of the CDR3 is TGTGCCAGCAGCCAAGTTCAGGACAGCTACGAGCAGTACTTC. This codes for CASSQVQDSYEQYF. The chain uses TRBV3-1 (or the pseudogene TRBV3-2) and TRBJ2-7, with TRBD1 as a possible D gene (6 bases). Trimming pared 1 base from V and 3 bases from J, leaving 10 bases between. CDR1 LGHDT and CDR2 YNNKEL come from the germline V gene (reference sequence). This CDR3 contains 14 residues.

The chain uses TRBV7-3 and TRBJ1-1; possible D gene TRBD1, 6 bases. Germline CDR1 reads SGHTA; CDR2 reads FQGTGA. CDR3 length: 15 amino acids. Trimming removed 0 bases from V and 1 base from J, with 9 bases in between. Here the CDR3 reads CASSLTGGKNTEAFF. In DNA form, the CDR3 reads TGTGCCAGCAGCTTAACGGGGGGCAAGAACACTGAAGCTTTCTTT.

The V call is TRBV2, the J call TRBJ1-6; D ambiguous. Trimming took off 6 bases at V and 8 bases at J, with 11 bases between the two ends. CDR3 length: 13 amino acids. Germline V lookup: CDR1 SNHLY, CDR2 FYNNEI. The CDR3 reads CASRRLGDSPLHF. The CDR3, as DNA: TGTGCCAGCAGACGACTCGGGGATTCACCCCTCCACTTT.

The chain recombines TRBV7-9 with TRBJ1-1, with unresolved D. CDR1 SEHNR and CDR2 FQNEAQ come from the germline V gene (reference sequence). The CDR3 sequence is 12 residues long. V was clipped by 6 bases and J by 10 bases, with 15 bases between them. DNA for the CDR3: TGTGCCAGCAGACCCGTCGAGGGAGGAGCTTTCTTT. Amino acid sequence: CASRPVEGGAFF.

CDR3 coding DNA: TGTGCCAGCAGTTATAGCCGCATGGGGGAACCGGCCTCCGAGCAGTACTTC. This encodes CASSYSRMGEPASEQYF. V gene TRBV28 combines with J gene TRBJ2-7; D might be TRBD1 or TRBD2, each matching 5 bases. The germline V and J ends were trimmed by 4 bases and 6 bases, with 25 bases remaining between them. The CDR3 runs 17 residues. Germline V lookup: CDR1 MDHEN, CDR2 SYDVKM.

This chain joins TRBV6-5 and TRBJ2-7, with D perhaps being TRBD1 or TRBD2 (7 bases each). The CDR3 consists of 15 residues. Trimming took off 7 bases at V and 7 bases at J, with 23 bases between the two ends. From germline, CDR1 is MNHEY and CDR2 SVGAGI. The CDR3 DNA sequence: TGTGCCAGCACCCCCTTGGGAGGGGGCCCTGGGGAGCAGTACTTC. As protein: CASTPLGGGPGEQYF.

This CDR3 is CASSPSVARKDTEAFF. For the CDR3, the DNA is TGTGCCAGCAGCCCATCAGTCGCGAGGAAGGACACTGAAGCTTTCTTT. This chain uses TRBV3-1 (or the pseudogene TRBV3-2) with TRBJ1-1; D remains ambiguous. V shed 4 bases and J shed 3 bases, with 18 bases lying between them. CDR1 is LGHDT, CDR2 YNNKEL, per germline (reference sequence). CDR3 size: 16 residues.

The rearrangement joins TRBV6-5 to TRBJ1-2; tentative D call: TRBD1 (5 bases). The germline V gene encodes CDR1 MNHEY and CDR2 SVGAGI. The V gene lost 4 bases and the J gene lost 4 bases, with 16 bases spanning the gap. This CDR3 spans 15 amino acids. CDR3 region: CASSSKRGGIYGYTF. In DNA, the CDR3 is TGTGCCAGCAGTTCCAAAAGGGGAGGGATCTATGGCTACACCTTC.

The chain carries TRBV7-8 and TRBJ2-7, with 7 bases that match TRBD1. The germline V gene encodes CDR1 SGHVS and CDR2 FQNEAQ. The J segment lost 3 bases and the V segment lost 7 bases, leaving 12 bases of the junction unmatched. CDR3 length: 15 residues. The CDR3 sequence: CASTQMMTGNYEQYF. In DNA form, the CDR3 reads TGTGCCAGCACCCAGATGATGACAGGGAACTACGAGCAGTACTTC.

The chain uses TRBV19 and TRBJ2-3; possible D gene TRBD2, 5 bases. With 0 bases removed from V and 0 bases from J, the gap between germline ends came to 10 bases. Germline V gene lookup returns CDR1 LNHDA and CDR2 SQIVND (reference sequence). The CDR3 length is 16 residues. The CDR3 DNA reads as TGTGCCAGTAGTATAGAACGACGGGGTAGCACAGATACGCAGTATTTT. This sequence encodes CASSIERRGSTDTQYF.

The chain employs TRBV30 and TRBJ2-5, with D possibly being TRBD2 (5 bases). V was shortened by 0 bases and J by 7 bases, with 12 bases between the two germline ends. In germline, CDR1 is GTSNPN, CDR2 SVGIG (reference sequence). The CDR3 contains 13 residues. The CDR3 DNA sequence: TGTGCCTGGAGTGTACCCGGGATTTGGACCCAGTACTTC. It codes for CAWSVPGIWTQYF. The full variable domain, its missing parts supplied by reference TRBV30 and TRBJ2-5, is SQTIHQWPATLVQPVGSPLSLECTVEGTSNPNLYWYRQAAGRGLQLLFYSVGIGQISSEVPQNLSASRPQDRQFILSSKKLLLSDSGFYLCAWSVPGIWTQYFGPGTRLLVL.

Note on this clone: This sample also contains other DNA sequences that code for the same CDR3. The V call is TRBV5-1, the J call TRBJ1-1; D is ambiguous. The V end was cut by 5 bases, the J end by 5 bases, with 4 bases between. Germline CDR1 SGHRS, CDR2 YFSETQ. This CDR3 has 10 amino acids. The CDR3 bases are TGCGCCAGCAGAGGGACTGAAGCTTTCTTT. This encodes CASRGTEAFF.

This chain connects TRBV7-2 to TRBJ2-3, with 11 bases matching TRBD2. J was trimmed by 3 bases and V by 5 bases; bases with no gene match: 7. The CDR3 loop spans 16 amino acids. In germline, CDR1 is SGHTA, CDR2 FQGNSA. The CDR3 DNA follows: TGTGCCAGCAGCGGAAGGACTAGCGGGTTAACAGATACGCAGTATTTT. It is translated as CASSGRTSGLTDTQYF.

This rearrangement joins TRBV6-6 to TRBJ1-6, with 9 bases that match TRBD1. CDR3 length: 17 amino acids. Looked up from germline, CDR1 is MNHNY and CDR2 is SVGAGI (reference sequence). After removal of 5 bases from V and 0 bases from J, the junction contained 5 bases not matched to a gene. CDR3 protein: CASSQGTGSSYNSPLHF. In nucleotides, the CDR3 is TGTGCCAGCAGTCAGGGGACAGGGAGCTCCTATAATTCACCCCTCCACTTT.

This clone was seen only a few times. The chain uses TRBV30 and TRBJ1-2, with no clear D. The germline gives CDR1 GTSNPN, CDR2 SVGIG (reference sequence). Trimming took off 3 bases at V and 4 bases at J, with 6 bases between the two ends. This CDR3 has 11 amino acids. The CDR3 DNA reads TGTGCCTGGAGGACGGCCTATGGCTACACCTTC. As protein: CAWRTAYGYTF.

V is TRBV13 and J is TRBJ1-1; TRBD1 is a possible D gene (5 bases). The CDR3 runs to 16 residues. Trimming stripped 5 bases from V and 4 bases from J, with 20 bases between. The V gene's germline CDR1 is PRHDT and CDR2 FYEKMQ (reference sequence). CDR3 DNA: TGTGCCAGCAGCCATGGGGGGAATGCCGGCGGCACTGAAGCTTTCTTT. It codes for CASSHGGNAGGTEAFF.